This T cell receptor beta chain was captured in a study of control samples from healthy donors and cancer patients. Sequencing was performed with immunoSEQ multiplex PCR; in TCRdb, only in-frame clones are kept and a portion is missing. The repertoire includes 170,000 or so clones, about 94% of them detected once, and under 8.5% sits in the top ten. The V segment lost 7 bases and the J segment 0 bases; nucleotides outside the gene matches: 8. The germline V gene encodes CDR1 MRHNA and CDR2 SNTAGT. CDR3 length: 16 residues. This receptor was identified in a woman aged 40 to 50 in good health. Sequenced material: blood. The V gene is TRBV6-4, the J gene TRBJ1-4; 7 bases agree with TRBD1. CDR3 bases: TGTGCCAGCAAACGGGACAGAGCTGCAACTAATGAAAAACTGTTTTTT. Protein sequence: CASKRDRAATNEKLFF.